The present TCR beta chain was sequenced within a study of T cell responses to AZD1222 COVID-19 vaccine. Study-wide findings and caveats: The study identified only five to seven AZD1222 recipients as seropositive at baseline. Spike-specific TCR breadth and depth both grew after two AZD1222 doses.

Produced via immunoSEQ multiplex PCR; TCRdb's table is partial and in-frame only. This sample has roughly 84,000 clones; about 85% occur once, and the top ten carry roughly 1.6%. As for this clone: No antigen is known for it.

Germline values: CDR1 SGHRS, CDR2 YFSETQ. CDR3 length equals 16 residues. V lost 0 bases to trimming and J lost 6 bases; unmatched junction nucleotides: 7. V usage is TRBV5-1 and J usage is TRBJ2-1; 9 bases fit TRBD1. The source of this sequence is an adult in good health. The sample was peripheral blood, taken on day 0 of AZD1222 vaccination. In nucleotides, the CDR3 is TGCGCCAGCAGCTTGGCGGGACAGGGTATGGGCAATGAGCAGTTCTTC. Residues: CASSLAGQGMGNEQFF.